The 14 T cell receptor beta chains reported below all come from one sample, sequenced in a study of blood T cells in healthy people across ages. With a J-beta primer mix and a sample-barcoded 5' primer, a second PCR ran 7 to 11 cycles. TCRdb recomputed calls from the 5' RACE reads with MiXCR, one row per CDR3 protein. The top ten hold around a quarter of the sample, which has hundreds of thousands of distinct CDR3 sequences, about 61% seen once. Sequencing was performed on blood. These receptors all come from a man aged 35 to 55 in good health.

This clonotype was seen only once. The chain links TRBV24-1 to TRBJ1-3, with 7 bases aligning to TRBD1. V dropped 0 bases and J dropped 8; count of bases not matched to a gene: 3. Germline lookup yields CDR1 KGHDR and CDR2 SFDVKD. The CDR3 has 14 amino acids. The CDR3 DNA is TGTGCCACCAGTGATTTGCGCCAGGGGGACACCATATATTTT. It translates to CATSDLRQGDTIYF.

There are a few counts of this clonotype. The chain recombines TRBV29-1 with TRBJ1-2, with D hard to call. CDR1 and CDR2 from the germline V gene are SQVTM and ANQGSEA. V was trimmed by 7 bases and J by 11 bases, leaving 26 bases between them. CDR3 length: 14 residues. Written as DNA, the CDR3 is TGCAGCGGTCTCCCGGGCCATATTGGGTCCGGTTACACCTTC. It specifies CSGLPGHIGSGYTF.

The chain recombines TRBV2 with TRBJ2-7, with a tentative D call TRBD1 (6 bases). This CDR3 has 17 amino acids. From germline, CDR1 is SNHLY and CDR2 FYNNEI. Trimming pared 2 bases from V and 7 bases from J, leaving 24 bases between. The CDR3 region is CASSEPGRIGRRGEQYF. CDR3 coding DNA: TGTGCCAGCAGTGAACCTGGCAGAATCGGGCGCAGGGGTGAGCAGTACTTC. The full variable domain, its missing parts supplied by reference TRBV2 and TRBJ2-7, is EPEVTQTPSHQVTQMGQEVILRCVPISNHLYFYWYRQILGQKVEFLVSFYNNEISEKSEIFDDQFSVERPDGSNFTLKIRSTKLEDSAMYFCASSEPGRIGRRGEQYFGPGTRLTVT.

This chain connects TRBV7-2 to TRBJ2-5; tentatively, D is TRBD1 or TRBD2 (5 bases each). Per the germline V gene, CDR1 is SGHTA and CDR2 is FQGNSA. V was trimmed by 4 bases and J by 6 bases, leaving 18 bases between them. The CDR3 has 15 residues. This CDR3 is CASSSRDGAPKTQYF. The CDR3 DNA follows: TGTGCCAGCAGCTCCCGGGACGGAGCCCCTAAGACCCAGTACTTC.

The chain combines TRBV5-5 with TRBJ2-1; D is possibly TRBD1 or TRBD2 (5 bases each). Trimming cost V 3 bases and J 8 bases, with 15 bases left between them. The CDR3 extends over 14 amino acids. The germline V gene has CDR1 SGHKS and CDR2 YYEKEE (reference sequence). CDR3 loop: CASSWGRLDDEQFF. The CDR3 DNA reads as TGTGCCAGCAGCTGGGGACGCTTGGACGATGAGCAGTTCTTC.

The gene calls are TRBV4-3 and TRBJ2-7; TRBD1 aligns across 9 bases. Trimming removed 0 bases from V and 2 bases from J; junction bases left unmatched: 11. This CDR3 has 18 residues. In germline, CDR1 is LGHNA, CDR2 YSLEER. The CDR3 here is CASSQDPTGGFLTYEQYF. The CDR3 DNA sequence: TGCGCCAGCAGCCAAGACCCGACAGGGGGATTCCTAACCTACGAGCAGTACTTC.

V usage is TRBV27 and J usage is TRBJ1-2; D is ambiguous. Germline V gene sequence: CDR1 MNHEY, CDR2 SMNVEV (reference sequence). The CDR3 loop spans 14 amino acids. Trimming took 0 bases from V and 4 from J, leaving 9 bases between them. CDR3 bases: TGTGCCAGCAGTTTATCGGCCGGATTCTATGGCTACACCTTC. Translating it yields CASSLSAGFYGYTF.

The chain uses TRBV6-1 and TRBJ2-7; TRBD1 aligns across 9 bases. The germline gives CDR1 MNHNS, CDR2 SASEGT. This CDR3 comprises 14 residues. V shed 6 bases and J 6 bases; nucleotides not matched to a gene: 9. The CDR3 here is CASSLGTGNPEQYF. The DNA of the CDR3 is TGTGCCAGCAGCCTCGGGACAGGGAACCCCGAGCAGTACTTC.

As DNA, the CDR3 is TGTGCCAGCAGCTTGGGAAAGGGGTCCTACGAGCAGTACTTC. Amino acid sequence: CASSLGKGSYEQYF. The V call is TRBV7-2, the J call TRBJ2-7; D is possibly TRBD1 (5 bases). V lost 3 bases and J lost 1, with 10 bases in between. The CDR3 extends over 14 amino acids. Germline V lookup: CDR1 SGHTA, CDR2 FQGNSA.

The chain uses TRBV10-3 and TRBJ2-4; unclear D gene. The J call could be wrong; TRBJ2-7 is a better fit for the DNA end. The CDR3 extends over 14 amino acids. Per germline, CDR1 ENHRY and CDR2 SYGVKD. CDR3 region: CAISESDRAYEQYF. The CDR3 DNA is TGTGCCATCAGTGAGTCGGATCGGGCCTACGAGCAGTACTTC.

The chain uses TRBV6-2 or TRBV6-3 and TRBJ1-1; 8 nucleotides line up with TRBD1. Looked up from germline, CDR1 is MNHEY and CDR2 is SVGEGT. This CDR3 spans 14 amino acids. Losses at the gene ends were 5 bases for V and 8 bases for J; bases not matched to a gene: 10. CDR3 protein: CASSPRWGQEEAFF. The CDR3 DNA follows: TGTGCCAGCAGTCCCAGGTGGGGACAGGAGGAAGCTTTCTTT.

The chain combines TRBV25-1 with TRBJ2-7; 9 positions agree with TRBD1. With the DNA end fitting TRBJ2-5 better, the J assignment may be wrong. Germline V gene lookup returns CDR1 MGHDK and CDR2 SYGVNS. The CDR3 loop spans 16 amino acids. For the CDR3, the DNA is TGTGCCAGCAGTCCGTCCGGGACAGGGAAATTGGAGACCCAGTACTTC. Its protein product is CASSPSGTGKLETQYF.

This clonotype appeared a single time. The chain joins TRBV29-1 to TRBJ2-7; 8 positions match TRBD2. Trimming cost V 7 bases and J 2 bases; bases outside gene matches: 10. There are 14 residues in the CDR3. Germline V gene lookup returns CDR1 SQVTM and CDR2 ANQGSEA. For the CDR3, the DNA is TGCAGCGCCTCGGGAGGGCCTCCCCCCTACGAGCAGTACTTC. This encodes CSASGGPPPYEQYF.

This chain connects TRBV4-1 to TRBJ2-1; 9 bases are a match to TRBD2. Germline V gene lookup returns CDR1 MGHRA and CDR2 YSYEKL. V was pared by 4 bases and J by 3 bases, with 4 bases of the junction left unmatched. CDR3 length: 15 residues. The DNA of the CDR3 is TGCGCCAGCAGCCCGCGGGGGGGGAACTACAATGAGCAGTTCTTC. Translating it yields CASSPRGGNYNEQFF.